Included here is one T cell receptor beta chain sequence, with context. Its target is not known. These data come from a study of blood T cells in healthy people across ages. General study results and limits: More naive CD4+ cells and higher diversity were found in long-lived than in aged donors. Estimated diversity that came from one million T cells was considered an underestimate.

With a J-beta primer mix and a sample-barcoded 5' primer, a second PCR ran about 6 to 11 cycles. TCRdb ran MiXCR on the 5' RACE reads and lists one entry per CDR3 protein. This table has 1.5 million or so distinct CDR3 sequences, 40% to 45% appearing once. The people who gave samples were healthy Caucasians from Russia, aged roughly 6 to 95. The sample, approximately 10 milliliters of peripheral blood, was drawn from each donor. This clonotype was sampled from a woman in her late teens or twenties in good health. Material for sequencing was blood.

The CDR3 reads CASSVGTGRPYNEQFF. The CDR3 region has the DNA TGCGCCAGCAGCGTCGGGACAGGAAGACCCTACAATGAGCAGTTCTTC. This chain joins TRBV5-1 and TRBJ2-1; 8 nucleotides align to TRBD1. CDR3 length: 16 residues. J lost 2 bases, V lost 4 bases, and 8 bases had no gene match. CDR1 and CDR2 from the germline V gene are SGHRS and YFSETQ.